This TCR beta chain was sequenced for a study of blood T cell repertoires in COVID-19. Measured with immunoSEQ multiplex PCR; TCRdb has only the in-frame clones, and not every one. The data contain approximately 130,000 clones, approximately 80% of them singletons. The sample was peripheral blood. The sequence derives from a man older than 75 with acute or convalescent COVID-19.

This CDR3 reads CSASGFAGGMNTGELFF. The DNA of the CDR3 is TGCAGTGCTAGTGGTTTCGCGGGGGGAATGAACACCGGGGAGCTGTTTTTT. The chain employs TRBV20-1 and TRBJ2-2; 8 positions match TRBD2. Losses at the gene ends were 3 bases for V and 1 base for J; bases not matched to a gene: 10. The CDR3 extends over 17 amino acids. Per germline, CDR1 DFQATT and CDR2 SNEGSKA (reference sequence).